This T cell receptor (beta chain) emerged from a study of cytomegalovirus exposure and HLA in healthy donors. The V and J ends lost 3 bases and 5 bases, in that order; junction bases with no gene match: 4. The CDR3 sequence is 13 residues long. The germline gives CDR1 LNHDA, CDR2 SQIVND (reference sequence). As regards this clone: Its antigen is currently unknown.

General study findings and limits: Despite most TCR sequences being rare, some public TCRs occurred in many donors. Cytomegalovirus association was assigned to 170 or so TCR beta chains.

Profiling relied on immunoSEQ multiplex PCR, and the TCRdb table lists in-frame clones only, not all of them. This sample yields roughly 75,000 clones, of which approximately 94% are seen a single time; around 1.5% belongs to the top ten. This TCR came from a man aged 18 to 30 in good health and CMV-seropositive. The chain employs TRBV19 and TRBJ2-7; TRBD2 matches at 7 bases. The sample comprised PBMCs. This chain's CDR3 is CASSMGGIDEQYF. CDR3 bases: TGTGCCAGTAGTATGGGGGGGATTGACGAGCAGTACTTC.